The subject of this entry is one T cell receptor beta chain. TCRdb re-called the 5' RACE reads with MiXCR, one entry per CDR3 protein. Here the sample spans 470,000 or so distinct CDR3 sequences, roughly 23% being singletons. The data stem from a study of T-cell memory formation after mild COVID-19. V gave up 5 bases and J gave up 5 bases, with 15 bases separating them. CDR3 size: 14 residues. This clonotype was sampled from an adult woman who had mild COVID-19 (a few samples of this study predate the infection). Cell type and time point are not known. The V call is TRBV12-3 or TRBV12-4, the J call TRBJ2-5; D might be TRBD2 (5 bases). Sequencing was done on a sample of PBMCs or a T cell subset sorted from them (not recorded which). The CDR3 bases are TGTGCCAGCAGTAACGGGGATCACTTCGAGACCCAGTACTTC. Amino acid sequence: CASSNGDHFETQYF.